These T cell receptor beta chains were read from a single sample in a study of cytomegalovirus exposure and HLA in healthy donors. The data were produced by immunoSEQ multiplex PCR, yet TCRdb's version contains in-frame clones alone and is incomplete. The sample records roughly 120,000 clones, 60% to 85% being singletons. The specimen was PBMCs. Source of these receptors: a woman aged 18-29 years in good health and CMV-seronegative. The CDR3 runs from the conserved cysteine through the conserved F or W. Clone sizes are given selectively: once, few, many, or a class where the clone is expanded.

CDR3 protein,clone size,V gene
CATSRSGQGKETQYF,-,TRBV15
CASSLDPGGEQYF,few,TRBV7-6
CASSHPDRSSGNTIYF,-,TRBV16
CASSLRSPGREDYNEQFF,-,TRBV7-7
CASSFGLGQQETQYF,-,TRBV7-2
CASSLYQGRQPQHF,-,TRBV5-6
CASSVNNQPQHF,-,TRBV2
CASSADRVGNTIYF,once,TRBV2
CASRRENTDTQYF,-,TRBV10-2
CASSLVGGESTDTQYF,-,TRBV5-1
CATSRDYRGISNQPQHF,-,TRBV15
CASSEVQGDEQYF,-,TRBV6-1
CASSFLATGQETQYF,-,TRBV5-1
CASSLREGNEQFF,few,TRBV5-1
CASSQDGQGATDTQYF,-,TRBV4-2
CASSSPTQGAEGYTF,-,TRBV6-5
CASSLRLAGGTGELFF,-,TRBV13
CASSQGTGGYGYTF,few,TRBV4-1